Below, one TCR beta chain is given with its context. What it recognizes is unknown. This entry comes from a study of T cell responses to AZD1222 COVID-19 vaccine. Profiled with immunoSEQ multiplex PCR; TCRdb holds only in-frame clones, not every one. The data hold 110,000 to 150,000 clones, with approximately 93% observed a single time. CDR3 length: 17 residues. The V end lost 4 bases, the J end lost 6 bases, and 25 bases lay between the germline ends. Germline lookup yields CDR1 MDHEN and CDR2 SYDVKM. The study's findings and limits: Spike-specific TCR breadth and depth both grew after two AZD1222 doses. Females made up more of the donors, who were largely white British, and clonal diversity may have come out too low. Repertoire sampling occurred only after the peak T cell response.

This sequence joins TRBV28 and TRBJ2-7; either TRBD1 or TRBD2 may fit D (5 bases each). This TCR was recovered from an adult who had recovered from COVID-19. The sequences come from peripheral blood, collected after recovery from COVID-19. This CDR3 is CASSSPSTEGRLFEQYF. The DNA for the CDR3 is TGTGCCAGCAGTTCTCCCTCGACAGAGGGCCGCCTATTCGAGCAGTACTTC.